The 27 T cell receptor beta chains listed next were all sequenced from one sample in a study of T cell responses to AZD1222 COVID-19 vaccine. Assay used: immunoSEQ multiplex PCR; TCRdb lists only in-frame clones, some missing. The sample lists roughly 120,000 clones; more than 80% were seen once. The sample consisted of peripheral blood, taken on day 0 of AZD1222 vaccination. All receptors come from an adult in good health.

In its sample, this clone was seen a few times. The chain links TRBV4-1 to TRBJ2-2; possible D gene TRBD1, 5 bases. CDR1 is MGHRA and CDR2 is YSYEKL in the germline V gene. The V end was cut by 1 base, the J end by 1 base, with 10 bases between. There are 16 residues in the CDR3. CDR3 in amino acids: CASSQGGSKNTGELFF. CDR3 sequence (DNA): TGCGCCAGCAGCCAAGGGGGCAGTAAGAACACCGGGGAGCTGTTTTTT.

This chain links TRBV7-9 with TRBJ1-6, with D unclear. With 5 bases removed from V and 9 bases from J, the gap between germline ends came to 20 bases. The CDR3 spans 16 residues. The germline V gene has CDR1 SEHNR and CDR2 FQNEAQ (reference sequence). DNA for the CDR3: TGTGCCAGCAGCCTCAATCGGGTTTCGGGAATTTCACCCCTCCACTTT. It is translated as CASSLNRVSGISPLHF.

The genes are TRBV2 and TRBJ2-2, with D maybe TRBD1 (5 bases). The germline CDR1 and CDR2 sequences are SNHLY and FYNNEI. V was shortened by 3 bases and J by 1 base, with 9 bases between the two germline ends. The CDR3 totals 15 residues. The CDR3 nucleotides are TGTGCCAGCAGTGATCCAGGGATGAACACCGGGGAGCTGTTTTTT. This encodes CASSDPGMNTGELFF.

This clone was picked up a small number of times. The gene calls are TRBV27 and TRBJ1-5; D gene uncertain. Trimming cost V 6 bases and J 2 bases, with 8 bases left between them. CDR3 size: 13 residues. Germline lookup yields CDR1 MNHEY and CDR2 SMNVEV (reference sequence). CDR3 bases: TGTGCCAGCAGGGACGGGGGCAATCAGCCCCAGCATTTT. Translating gives CASRDGGNQPQHF.

V gene TRBV20-1 combines with J gene TRBJ1-2; D unresolved. Germline values: CDR1 DFQATT, CDR2 SNEGSKA (reference sequence). The V and J ends lost 3 bases and 0 bases respectively, with 8 bases between them. This CDR3 is built from 13 residues. CDR3 in amino acids: CSASEVANYGYTF. CDR3 in DNA: TGCAGTGCTAGTGAAGTAGCTAACTATGGCTACACCTTC.

The V gene is TRBV13, the J gene TRBJ2-3; 12 bases line up with TRBD2. V shed 5 bases and J 5 bases; nucleotides not matched to a gene: 8. The CDR3 spans 16 residues. Germline lookup yields CDR1 PRHDT and CDR2 FYEKMQ (reference sequence). As DNA, the CDR3 is TGTGCCAGCAGCATCCTAGCGGGGGGGCAATTAGATACGCAGTATTTT. Translation: CASSILAGGQLDTQYF.

This chain links TRBV9 with TRBJ1-1; 9 bases line up with TRBD1. Per germline, CDR1 SGDLS and CDR2 YYNGEE. V gave up 3 bases and J gave up 5 bases; unmatched junction bases: 5. This CDR3 has 14 residues. CDR3 in amino acids: CASSAPGQGTEAFF. The CDR3, as DNA: TGTGCCAGCAGCGCCCCGGGACAGGGAACTGAAGCTTTCTTT.

In this sample, this clone turned up once. The chain links TRBV6-5 to TRBJ1-6; D is possibly TRBD1 (5 bases). Germline V gene sequence: CDR1 MNHEY, CDR2 SVGAGI. The CDR3 loop spans 15 amino acids. V gave up 2 bases and J gave up 8 bases, with 13 bases separating them. The CDR3 DNA reads TGTGCCAGCAGTTACGTTCAGGGTGCATATTCACCCCTCCACTTT. Translating it yields CASSYVQGAYSPLHF.

The rearrangement joins TRBV5-1 to TRBJ2-2; 10 nucleotides align to TRBD2. Germline CDR1 and CDR2: SGHRS and YFSETQ. This CDR3 is built from 16 residues. V shed 2 bases and J 6 bases; nucleotides not matched to a gene: 7. CDR3 nucleotide sequence: TGCGCCAGCAGCTTTCTAGCGGGAGCGACTTCCGGGGAGCTGTTTTTT. Encoded protein: CASSFLAGATSGELFF.

This chain links TRBV9 with TRBJ1-2; D possibly corresponds to TRBD1 (6 bases). Trimming pared 0 bases from V and 8 bases from J, leaving 20 bases between. CDR3 size: 16 residues. Germline-derived CDR1 and CDR2 are SGDLS and YYNGEE. The CDR3 DNA follows: TGTGCCAGCAGCGTAGCTGTGGCGGGGGCGGTGAGGGGCTACACCTTC. Translating gives CASSVAVAGAVRGYTF.

The chain couples TRBV5-5 to TRBJ1-2; D gene unclear. CDR1 is SGHKS, CDR2 YYEKEE, per germline (reference sequence). V was trimmed by 0 bases and J by 6 bases, leaving 9 bases between them. This CDR3 spans 13 amino acids. The CDR3 nucleotides read TGTGCCAGCAGCTTGGTTGGGAGGGATGGCTACACCTTC. Translation gives CASSLVGRDGYTF. Drawing the rest from reference TRBV5-5 and TRBJ1-2, the complete variable domain is DAGVTQSPTHLIKTRGQQVTLRCSPISGHKSVSWYQQVLGQGPQFIFQYYEKEERGRGNFPDRFSARQFPNYSSELNVNALLLGDSALYLCASSLVGRDGYTFGSGTRLTVV.

V and J are TRBV2 and TRBJ1-1; D remains ambiguous. The CDR3 covers 15 residues. The ends were cut back, 6 bases at V and 1 base at J, with 15 bases in the middle. Per the germline V gene, CDR1 is SNHLY and CDR2 is FYNNEI. CDR3 coding DNA: TGTGCCAGCAGAACCTCCACTTCTTGGAACACTGAAGCTTTCTTT. It encodes CASRTSTSWNTEAFF. The whole variable domain, remainder taken from reference TRBV2 and TRBJ1-1, is EPEVTQTPSHQVTQMGQEVILRCVPISNHLYFYWYRQILGQKVEFLVSFYNNEISEKSEIFDDQFSVERPDGSNFTLKIRSTKLEDSAMYFCASRTSTSWNTEAFFGQGTRLTVV.

This chain links TRBV7-2 with TRBJ2-2, with D tentatively TRBD2 (6 bases). This CDR3 spans 14 amino acids. The V gene lost 1 base and the J gene lost 6 bases, with 9 bases spanning the gap. The germline CDR1 and CDR2 sequences are SGHTA and FQGNSA. The CDR3, as DNA: TGTGCCAGCAGCTTAGTGGCTAGCGCCGGGGAGCTGTTTTTT. This translates into CASSLVASAGELFF.

The chain recombines TRBV15 with TRBJ1-4; tentatively, D is TRBD1 (5 bases). Trimming took 1 base from V and 7 from J, leaving 13 bases between them. The length of the CDR3 is 15 residues. Germline CDR1 is LNHNV and CDR2 is YYDKDF (reference sequence). CDR3 DNA sequence: TGTGCCACCAGCAGAGGTGCCACAGGAGGTGAAAAACTGTTTTTT. It yields the protein CATSRGATGGEKLFF.

On this clone itself: Compared with germline, one end of the junction differs, possibly owing to a read error. The chain is built from TRBV5-1 and TRBJ2-7, with D possibly being TRBD1 or TRBD2 (5 bases each). The CDR3 extends over 13 amino acids. Germline CDR1 and CDR2: SGHRS and YFSETQ. DNA for the CDR3: TGCGCCAGCAGCTCCCACGGGGCTTTCGAGAAGTACTTC. Residues: CASSSHGAFEKYF.

The rearrangement uses TRBV12-3 or TRBV12-4 and TRBJ1-1, with no clear D. The CDR3 length is 13 residues. V was pared by 5 bases and J by 11 bases, with 18 bases between. CDR3 nucleotides: TGTGCCAGCAGTCCCGCTAGGGAGGGTAACGCTTTCTTT. It is translated as CASSPAREGNAFF.

V gene TRBV7-9 combines with J gene TRBJ1-6; no clear D gene. The CDR3 runs to 16 residues. V lost 5 bases, J lost 6 bases, and 17 bases lay in between. Germline V gene data show CDR1 as SEHNR and CDR2 as FQNEAQ (reference sequence). CDR3 sequence (DNA): TGTGCCAGCAGCGGAACTAACCGGGCCTTTAATTCACCCCTCCACTTT. Protein sequence: CASSGTNRAFNSPLHF.

This chain connects TRBV15 to TRBJ1-5, with D uncertain. V lost 1 base and J 0 bases, leaving 10 bases between the germline ends. CDR1 LNHNV and CDR2 YYDKDF come from the germline V gene (reference sequence). The CDR3 length is 16 residues. The CDR3 coding sequence is TGTGCCACCAGCAGAGGTCCAGGTTATAGCAATCAGCCCCAGCATTTT. Translated, it gives CATSRGPGYSNQPQHF. Full variable domain (rest looked up from reference TRBV15 and TRBJ1-5): DAMVIQNPRYQVTQFGKPVTLSCSQTLNHNVMYWYQQKSSQAPKLLFHYYDKDFNNEADTPDNFQSRRPNTSFCFLDIRSPGLGDTAMYLCATSRGPGYSNQPQHFGDGTRLSIL.

This clone was counted once. The V and J genes are TRBV10-3 and TRBJ2-1; D possibly matches TRBD1 or TRBD2 (6 bases each). The CDR3 consists of 12 residues. The germline V gene encodes CDR1 ENHRY and CDR2 SYGVKD. V shed 5 bases and J shed 6 bases, with 8 bases lying between them. Written as DNA, the CDR3 is TGTGCCATCAGTCCGGGGGCCAATGAGCAGTTCTTC. Its protein is CAISPGANEQFF.

CDR3 amino acids: CASSLDRASGNTIYF. The CDR3 DNA reads as TGTGCCAGCAGTTTGGACAGGGCCTCTGGAAACACCATATATTTT. This chain links TRBV7-6 with TRBJ1-3, with 8 bases identical to TRBD1. Germline V gene data show CDR1 as SGHVS and CDR2 as FNYEAQ. The junction had 4 bases not matched to a gene; V was cut back by 6 bases and J by 0 bases. The CDR3 is made up of 15 amino acids.

The sample holds a few counts of this clone. The rearrangement links TRBV10-1 to TRBJ2-2; a weak D match, TRBD1 (7 bases). The CDR3 has 15 residues. The V gene lost 4 bases and the J gene lost 4 bases, with 13 bases spanning the gap. Germline CDR1 WNHNN, CDR2 SYGVQD (reference sequence). For the CDR3, the DNA is TGCGCCAGCAGTGCCGGGACAGCGGGCACCGGGGAGCTGTTTTTT. The encoded protein is CASSAGTAGTGELFF.

Here the CDR3 DNA reads TGTGCCAGCAGCTCCGGAGAGACCCAGTACTTC. It is translated as CASSSGETQYF. The gene calls are TRBV13 and TRBJ2-5; unclear D gene. Deletions cut 4 bases from V and 4 bases from J, with 4 bases between. Germline-derived CDR1 and CDR2 are PRHDT and FYEKMQ (reference sequence). The CDR3 is 11 residues long.

The rearrangement uses TRBV29-1 and TRBJ1-5; D gene unclear. Germline V CDR1 and CDR2: SQVTM, ANQGSEA. The CDR3 contains 16 residues. V gave up 4 bases and J gave up 1 base, with 17 bases separating them. The chain's CDR3 is CSVVGQKSISNQPQHF. The CDR3 DNA sequence: TGCAGCGTTGTTGGGCAGAAATCAATCAGCAATCAGCCCCAGCATTTT.

V gene TRBV27 combines with J gene TRBJ2-3; D might be TRBD2 (6 bases). There are 12 residues in the CDR3. Germline V lookup: CDR1 MNHEY, CDR2 SMNVEV (reference sequence). Trimming cost V 10 bases and J 6 bases, with 14 bases left between them. Here the CDR3 DNA reads TGTGCCACTAGCGAAGGTCGGGATACGCAGTATTTT. This translates into CATSEGRDTQYF.

The chain recombines TRBV30 with TRBJ2-3, with D tentatively TRBD1 or TRBD2 (6 bases each). Per the germline V gene, CDR1 is GTSNPN and CDR2 is SVGIG (reference sequence). V was shortened by 2 bases and J by 0 bases, with 12 bases between the two germline ends. The CDR3 has 15 residues. CDR3 protein: CAWSLTGASTDTQYF. The CDR3 DNA reads TGTGCCTGGAGTTTGACGGGGGCCAGCACAGATACGCAGTATTTT.

J is TRBJ1-2 and V is TRBV28; D may be TRBD1 (6 bases). Trimming took 1 base from V and 13 from J, leaving 13 bases between them. This CDR3 has 12 residues. The V gene's germline CDR1 is MDHEN and CDR2 SYDVKM. CDR3 in DNA: TGTGCCAGCAGTTTATTAGGGGGGCGTGGCACCTTC. Its translation is CASSLLGGRGTF.

The gene calls are TRBV6-5 and TRBJ2-7; 9 bases map to TRBD2. There are 14 residues in the CDR3. V shed 6 bases and J 0 bases; nucleotides not matched to a gene: 3. Germline CDR1 is MNHEY and CDR2 is SVGAGI. CDR3 bases: TGTGCCAGCAGCCAGACTAGCGGCTCCTACGAGCAGTACTTC. This translates into CASSQTSGSYEQYF.